Listed below are T cell receptor beta chains from one sample, sequenced in a study of CD8+ T cells in alopecia areata. Clones were sequenced by immunoSEQ multiplex PCR, and TCRdb holds only the in-frame ones, with some missing. The sample yields fewer than 250,000 clones, less than 65% seen once. The sequencing used CD4+ T cells sorted from blood, collected at week 24, from a patient treated with tofacitinib. The receptors derive from a human donor with alopecia areata. CDR3s include the opening cysteine and the closing phenylalanine or tryptophan. A D gene is named only where the DNA matches it firmly. Clone size is not always given. Where it is, it says once, few, many or a class for expanded clones.

V gene	clone size	D gene	J gene	CDR3 protein	CDR3 DNA
TRBV14	many	NA	TRBJ2-5	CASSQLDGETQYF	TGTGCCAGCAGTCAATTGGATGGAGAGACCCAGTACTTC
TRBV5-1	NA	NA	TRBJ2-1	CASSMWGASEQFF	TGCGCCAGCAGCATGTGGGGGGCCAGTGAGCAGTTCTTC
TRBV7-2	NA	NA	TRBJ2-2	CASSLQENTGELFF	TGTGCCAGCAGCTTACAGGAAAACACCGGGGAGCTGTTTTTT
TRBV7-9	many	NA	TRBJ2-2	CASRSDRTNVGELFF	TGTGCCAGCAGATCTGACAGGACTAATGTCGGGGAGCTGTTTTTT
TRBV29-1	NA	NA	TRBJ1-2	CSVDSYGYTF	TGCAGCGTTGACAGCTATGGCTACACCTTC
TRBV7-9	NA	NA	TRBJ2-3	CASSLVPDTQYF	TGTGCCAGCAGCTTAGTTCCAGATACGCAGTATTTT
TRBV6-5	few	NA	TRBJ2-3	CASSPNTDTQYF	TGTGCCAGCAGTCCAAACACAGATACGCAGTATTTT
TRBV29-1	NA	TRBD1	TRBJ1-6	CSVGKDREGSPLHF	TGCAGCGTTGGAAAGGACAGGGAGGGTTCACCCCTCCACTTT
TRBV29-1	NA	NA	TRBJ1-1	CSVFFRPEASEAFF	TGCAGCGTTTTCTTCCGACCGGAGGCCTCTGAAGCTTTCTTT
TRBV30	NA	NA	TRBJ1-6	CAWSEGTINSPLHF	TGTGCCTGGAGTGAGGGGACGATTAATTCACCCCTCCACTTT
TRBV5-1	NA	NA	TRBJ2-1	CASSLEASNEQFF	TGCGCCAGCAGCTTGGAGGCTAGCAATGAGCAGTTCTTC
TRBV11-3	few	NA	TRBJ1-4	CASSWNANEKLFF	TGTGCCAGCTCCTGGAATGCTAATGAAAAACTGTTTTTT
TRBV15	NA	TRBD1	TRBJ2-7	CATSRSGTGYYEQYF	TGTGCCACCAGCAGGTCCGGGACAGGGTACTACGAGCAGTACTTC
TRBV7-3	NA	NA	TRBJ2-1	CASSLFSADNEQFF	TGTGCCAGCTCCCTCTTTAGCGCCGACAATGAGCAGTTCTTC
TRBV15	NA	NA	TRBJ2-5	CATSRDPDRQETQYF	TGTGCCACCAGCAGAGATCCAGATCGTCAAGAGACCCAGTACTTC
TRBV5-1	NA	NA	TRBJ2-2	CASSLITGRTGELFF	TGCGCCAGCAGCTTGATAACAGGACGCACCGGGGAGCTGTTTTTT
TRBV5-6	NA	NA	TRBJ1-1	CASSSERENTEAFF	TGTGCCAGCAGTTCGGAGCGGGAGAACACTGAAGCTTTCTTT
TRBV7-9	few	NA	TRBJ1-6	CASSLHLSESRVGSPLHF	TGTGCCAGCAGCTTGCACCTTTCAGAGTCCAGAGTGGGGTCACCCCTCCACTTT
TRBV23-1	NA	NA	TRBJ2-1	CASSPKPGRKTYNEQFF	TGCGCCAGCAGTCCTAAGCCGGGACGGAAAACCTACAATGAGCAGTTCTTC
TRBV30	NA	NA	TRBJ1-2	CAWSVQGGYGYTF	TGTGCCTGGAGTGTACAGGGCGGATATGGCTACACCTTC
TRBV25-1	NA	TRBD1	TRBJ2-7	CASRDRGSYEQYF	TGTGCCAGCAGGGACAGGGGCTCCTACGAGCAGTACTTC
TRBV4-1	NA	NA	TRBJ1-1	CASSQDLQTPRLF	TGCGCCAGCAGCCAAGATCTGCAGACTCCCCGTTTATTT
TRBV30	few	NA	TRBJ1-2	CAWNQFYGYTF	TGTGCCTGGAATCAGTTTTATGGCTACACCTTC
TRBV7-8	NA	NA	TRBJ2-1	CASSASWDMNYNEQFF	TGTGCCAGCAGCGCGAGCTGGGACATGAACTACAATGAGCAGTTCTTC
TRBV20-1	NA	NA	TRBJ1-4	CSAGTFEKLFF	TGCAGTGCAGGGACGTTTGAAAAACTGTTTTTT
TRBV4-3	NA	TRBD1	TRBJ1-2	CASSQDRGTALSYYGYTF	TGCGCCAGCAGCCAAGATCGTGGGACAGCCCTTTCTTACTATGGCTACACCTTC
TRBV11-3	NA	TRBD1	TRBJ2-7	CASSLVSLGTGEQYF	TGTGCCAGCAGCTTAGTATCCCTCGGGACAGGGGAGCAGTACTTC
TRBV18	few	TRBD2	TRBJ2-3	CASSPGRGDPDTQYF	TGTGCCAGCTCACCAGGCCGGGGGGACCCCGATACGCAGTATTTT